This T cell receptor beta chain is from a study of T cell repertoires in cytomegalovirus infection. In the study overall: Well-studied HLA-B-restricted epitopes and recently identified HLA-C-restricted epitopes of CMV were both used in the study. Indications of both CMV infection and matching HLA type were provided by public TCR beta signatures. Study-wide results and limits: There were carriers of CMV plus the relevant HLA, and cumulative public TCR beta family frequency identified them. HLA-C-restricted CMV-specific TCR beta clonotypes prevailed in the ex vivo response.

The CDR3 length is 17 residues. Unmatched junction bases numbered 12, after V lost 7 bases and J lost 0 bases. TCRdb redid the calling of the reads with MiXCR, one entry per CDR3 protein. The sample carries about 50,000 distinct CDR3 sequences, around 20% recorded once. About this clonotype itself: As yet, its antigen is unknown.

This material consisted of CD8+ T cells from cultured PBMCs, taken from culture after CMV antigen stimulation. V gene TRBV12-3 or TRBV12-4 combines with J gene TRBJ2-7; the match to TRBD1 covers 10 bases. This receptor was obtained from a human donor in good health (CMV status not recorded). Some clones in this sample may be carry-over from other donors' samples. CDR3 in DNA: TGTGCCAGCATTCGGACAGGGGGAGATCTTAGCTCCTACGAGCAGTACTTC. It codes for CASIRTGGDLSSYEQYF.